One and the same sample provided the 16 T cell receptor beta chains below, sequenced in a study of Graves' ophthalmopathy and Graves' hyperthyroidism. Transcripts of RNA were the source for amplifying TCR beta CDR3 regions. HTBI-primed first-round RT-PCR preceded second-round multiplex PCR. MiXCR, applied by TCRdb to the multiplex PCR reads, yields one record per CDR3 protein. The sample has 580,000 or so distinct CDR3 sequences; just under 40% are singletons. The specimen sequenced was peripheral blood or thyroid tissue (not recorded which). These receptors all come from an adult man with Graves' hyperthyroidism.

There are many counts of this clonotype. The chain uses TRBV19 and TRBJ2-2; 13 nucleotides align to TRBD2. Trimming cost V 6 bases and J 4 bases; bases outside gene matches: 17. Germline CDR1 LNHDA, CDR2 SQIVND (reference sequence). The CDR3 runs to 20 residues. The CDR3 nucleotides are TGTGCCAGTAGCCTAATGCCGGGACTAGCGGGGCGGCTAGGCACCGGGGAGCTGTTTTTT. It is translated as CASSLMPGLAGRLGTGELFF.

The chain is built from TRBV29-1 and TRBJ2-7; 12 nucleotides agree with TRBD2. This CDR3 spans 13 amino acids. Trimming took 6 bases from V and 3 from J; bases not matched to a gene: 3. Looked up from germline, CDR1 is SQVTM and CDR2 is ANQGSEA. CDR3 sequence: CSVLTSGSYEQYF. Written as DNA, the CDR3 is TGCAGCGTCTTGACTAGCGGGAGCTACGAGCAGTACTTC.

This clonotype showed up many times. The chain employs TRBV5-1 and TRBJ1-1, with D possibly TRBD1 on 6 matching bases. CDR3 size: 13 residues. CDR1 and CDR2 from the germline V gene are SGHRS and YFSETQ. The V end was cut by 5 bases, the J end by 2 bases, with 10 bases between. The CDR3 here is CASRQDSNTEAFF. The CDR3 region has the DNA TGCGCCAGCAGACAGGACAGTAACACTGAAGCTTTCTTT.

The count of this clonotype is one. A junction boundary mismatches the germline segment, possibly from a read error. V gene TRBV7-9 combines with J gene TRBJ1-3, with a possible D match to TRBD1 (6 bases). Germline CDR1 is SEHNR and CDR2 is FQNEAQ (reference sequence). The CDR3 runs to 15 residues. CDR3 bases: TGTGCCAGCAGCGTGGACAGCCCCTCTGGAAACACCATATTTTTT. It codes for CASSVDSPSGNTIFF.

V is TRBV29-1 and J is TRBJ2-3, with 9 nucleotides matching TRBD2. Per the germline V gene, CDR1 is SQVTM and CDR2 is ANQGSEA. The CDR3 has 13 residues. Trimming at V came to 6 bases and at J to 2 bases, leaving 3 bases not matched to a gene. CDR3 amino acids: CSVSGRTTDTQYF. The CDR3 DNA sequence: TGCAGCGTAAGCGGGAGGACCACAGATACGCAGTATTTT.

The genes are TRBV2 and TRBJ1-1, with D unclear. V dropped 4 bases and J dropped 4 bases, with 7 bases sitting between them. This CDR3 region has 12 residues. Germline CDR1 reads SNHLY; CDR2 reads FYNNEI. The CDR3 here is CASSGLATEAFF. The CDR3 DNA is TGTGCCAGCAGTGGGCTGGCCACTGAAGCTTTCTTT.

Notes on this clonotype: Being one base from a much bigger clone, this may be a read error. The chain links TRBV10-3 to TRBJ1-2; a weak D match, TRBD1 (6 bases). Germline V CDR1 and CDR2: ENHRY, SYGVKD. CDR3 length: 13 amino acids. This CDR3 reads CASSYGGGHCYTF. The CDR3 DNA follows: TGTGCCAGCAGTTACGGCGGGGGGCATTGCTACACCTTC.

Worth noting for this clonotype: A read error may be the cause here, since a much bigger clone is one base away. The chain is built from TRBV6-5 and TRBJ1-2, with 7 bases identical to TRBD1. The germline V gene has CDR1 MNHEY and CDR2 SVGAGI. CDR3 length equals 13 residues. With V trimmed by 6 bases and J by 4 bases, 5 bases remained unmatched. Here the CDR3 reads CASRPQGSYGYTF. The CDR3 bases are TGTGCCAGCAGGCCACAGGGGTCCTATGGCTACACCTTC.

Ten or more counts support this clonotype. The chain couples TRBV6-5 to TRBJ1-3; D perhaps matches TRBD1 (5 bases). The germline gives CDR1 MNHEY, CDR2 SVGAGI. Trimming removed 2 bases at V and 3 bases at J, with 11 bases between. This CDR3 has 15 residues. This CDR3 is CASSYRGTYGNTIYF. CDR3 coding DNA: TGTGCCAGCAGTTACCGCGGGACTTATGGAAACACCATATATTTT.

This clonotype showed up just a few times. The V call is TRBV29-1, the J call TRBJ2-1; a possible D gene is TRBD2 (5 bases). Germline CDR1 is SQVTM and CDR2 is ANQGSEA. The V end was cut by 0 bases, the J end by 10 bases, with 10 bases between. The CDR3 covers 12 residues. CDR3 DNA: TGCAGCGTTGAAGATGAGGGCAGAGAGCAGTTCTTC. It translates to CSVEDEGREQFF.

This clonotype appeared many times. V gene TRBV20-1 combines with J gene TRBJ2-5; 9 bases agree with TRBD1. The CDR3 loop spans 13 amino acids. Germline trimming cut 1 base from V and 9 bases from J; bases unmatched to any gene: 6. Germline assignment: CDR1 DFQATT and CDR2 SNEGSKA (reference sequence). CDR3 sequence: CSARVDRGSAQYF. The DNA for the CDR3 is TGCAGTGCTAGAGTGGACAGGGGCAGTGCCCAGTACTTC.

This clonotype showed up many times. V gene TRBV6-5 combines with J gene TRBJ1-6; maybe TRBD1 (5 bases). Germline lookup yields CDR1 MNHEY and CDR2 SVGAGI. Trimming removed 5 bases from V and 7 bases from J, with 12 bases in between. The CDR3 consists of 14 residues. For the CDR3, the DNA is TGTGCCAGCAGTGTGGGACTGACGAATTCACCCCTCCACTTT. As protein: CASSVGLTNSPLHF.

The V gene is TRBV2, the J gene TRBJ2-3; TRBD2 agrees at 7 bases. Looked up from germline, CDR1 is SNHLY and CDR2 is FYNNEI. After removal of 8 bases from V and 0 bases from J, the junction contained 5 bases not matched to a gene. The CDR3 contains 14 residues. The CDR3 DNA sequence: TGTGCCAGCGAAGGGCGGGGGAGCACAGATACGCAGTATTTT. Protein: CASEGRGSTDTQYF.

This clonotype was detected ten times or more. The chain recombines TRBV11-3 with TRBJ2-6; D perhaps matches TRBD2 (6 bases). The CDR3 loop spans 20 amino acids. Trimming removed 1 base from V and 1 base from J, with 20 bases in between. The germline V gene encodes CDR1 SGHNT and CDR2 YENEEA. CDR3 in DNA: TGTGCCAGCAGCTTAGGAGATGGGACTCAATGGTTGTCTGGGGCCAACGTCCTGACTTTC. It specifies CASSLGDGTQWLSGANVLTF. Variable domain in full (rest from reference TRBV11-3 and TRBJ2-6): EAGVVQSPRYKIIEKKQPVAFWCNPISGHNTLYWYLQNLGQGPELLIRYENEEAVDDSQLPKDRFSAERLKGVDSTLKIQPAELGDSAVYLCASSLGDGTQWLSGANVLTFGAGSRLTVL.

Many counts were recorded for this clonotype. The V and J genes are TRBV4-1 and TRBJ2-7; TRBD2 is a possible D gene (6 bases). Germline V CDR1 and CDR2: MGHRA, YSYEKL. The CDR3 is 14 residues long. V lost 1 base, J lost 2 bases, and 9 bases lay in between. CDR3 sequence reads: CASSQAGETYEQYF. CDR3 DNA sequence: TGCGCCAGCAGCCAAGCGGGAGAGACCTACGAGCAGTACTTC.

The chain joins TRBV10-3 to TRBJ1-2, with a weak D call TRBD1 (6 bases). With 6 bases removed from V and 4 bases from J, the gap between germline ends came to 15 bases. The CDR3 is made up of 14 amino acids. Germline CDR1 ENHRY, CDR2 SYGVKD. The CDR3 here is CAISGDTGAYGYTF. The DNA for the CDR3 is TGTGCCATCAGCGGGGACACTGGTGCCTATGGCTACACCTTC.